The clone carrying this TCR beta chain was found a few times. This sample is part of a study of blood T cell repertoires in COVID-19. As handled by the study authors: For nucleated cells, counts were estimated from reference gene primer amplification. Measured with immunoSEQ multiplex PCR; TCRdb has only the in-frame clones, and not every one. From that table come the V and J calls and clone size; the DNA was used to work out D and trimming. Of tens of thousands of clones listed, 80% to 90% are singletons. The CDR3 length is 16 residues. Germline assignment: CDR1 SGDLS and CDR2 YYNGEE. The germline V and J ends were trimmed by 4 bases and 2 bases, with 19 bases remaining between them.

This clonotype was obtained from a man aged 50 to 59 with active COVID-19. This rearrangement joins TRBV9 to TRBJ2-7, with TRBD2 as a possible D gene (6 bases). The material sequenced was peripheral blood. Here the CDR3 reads CASSPRGAGGTYEQYF. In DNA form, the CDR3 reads TGTGCCAGCAGCCCCCGAGGAGCGGGCGGGACCTACGAGCAGTACTTC.